These T cell receptor beta chains were read from a single sample in a study of tumor-infiltrating lymphocytes in primary liver carcinoma. One entry per CDR3 protein, called by TCRdb with MiXCR from the multiplex PCR reads. The sample has around 79,000 distinct CDR3 sequences, roughly 69% seen once. The source material was tumor-adjacent normal liver tissue. The receptors here all came from a man aged 40-50 years with primary liver carcinoma and hepatitis B virus infection. Both conserved end residues are part of each CDR3. Fields, in order: V gene, J gene, clone size, CDR3 length, D gene, CDR3 protein, CDR3 DNA. D genes are given only for firm matches. Some rows mark clone size as missing; the rest say once, few, many or name a class of expanded clone.

V: TRBV24-1
J: TRBJ2-2
size: -
length: 15
D: -
CDR3: CATSPIGTNTGELFF
DNA: TGTGCCACCAGTCCTATAGGGACGAACACTGGGGAGCTGTTTTTT

V: TRBV25-1
J: TRBJ1-2
size: -
length: 13
D: -
CDR3: CASSELGPGGYTF
DNA: TGTGCCAGCAGTGAATTGGGCCCTGGAGGCTACACCTTC

V: TRBV4-1
J: TRBJ1-4
size: once
length: 14
D: -
CDR3: CASSWGQGGGKLFF
DNA: TGCGCCAGCAGCTGGGGGCAAGGGGGTGGAAAACTGTTTTTT

V: TRBV11-2
J: TRBJ2-1
size: once
length: 12
D: -
CDR3: CTSSPSLNEQFF
DNA: TGTACCAGCAGCCCCTCCCTCAATGAGCAATTCTTC

V: TRBV10-3
J: TRBJ2-5
size: -
length: 11
D: -
CDR3: CVIARSETQYF
DNA: TGTGTCATCGCGCGCAGTGAGACCCAGTACTTC

V: TRBV6-5
J: TRBJ1-3
size: -
length: 15
D: -
CDR3: CANSYSRGSGNTIYF
DNA: TGCGCCAACAGTTACTCGAGAGGGTCGGGAAACACCATATATTTT

V: TRBV9
J: TRBJ1-2
size: many
length: 14
D: -
CDR3: CASSSQDALYGYTF
DNA: TGTGCCAGCAGCTCACAGGACGCCCTATACGGCTACACCTTC

V: TRBV11-2
J: TRBJ2-3
size: -
length: 13
D: -
CDR3: CASSFREADTQYF
DNA: TGTGCCAGCAGCTTCAGGGAGGCGGATACGCAATATTTT

V: TRBV29-1
J: TRBJ2-7
size: -
length: 12
D: -
CDR3: CSMRDGSYEQYF
DNA: TGCAGCATGCGGGATGGCTCCTACGAGCAGTACTTC

V: TRBV6-2/TRBV6-3
J: TRBJ1-2
size: -
length: 12
D: -
CDR3: CAPLRVGYGYTF
DNA: TGTGCCCCCTTGAGGGTCGGCTATGGCTACACCTTC

V: TRBV11-2
J: TRBJ2-1
size: medium-sized
length: 14
D: -
CDR3: CASSSRDIWNEQSF
DNA: TGTGCCAGCAGCTCCAGGGACATCTGGAATGAGCAGTCCTTC

V: TRBV11-2
J: TRBJ2-7
size: few
length: 15
D: -
CDR3: CTSSRSNAQGGEQYF
DNA: TGTACCAGCAGCCGATCTAATGCACAGGGCGGTGAGCAGTACTTC